This TCR beta chain was sequenced in a study of CD8 T cells in Susac syndrome. Reverse transcription of roughly 0.5 to 1 ug RNA was performed with random hexamers. Amplification of TCR beta CDR3 used immunoSEQ multiplex PCR across 54 Vbeta and 13 Jbeta. Via MiXCR, TCRdb re-called the immunoSEQ multiplex PCR reads, giving one row per CDR3 protein. The profile shows around 130,000 distinct CDR3 sequences, 96% of them singletons. The germline V gene has CDR1 GTSNPN and CDR2 SVGIG (reference sequence). The CDR3 length is 14 residues. With V trimmed by 0 bases and J by 10 bases, 9 bases remained unmatched.

This TCR was sampled from a human donor with Susac syndrome. The source material was CD4+ T cells from PBMCs. V is TRBV30 and J is TRBJ1-1; 9 nucleotides agree with TRBD1. Here the CDR3 DNA reads TGTGCCTGGAGTGTACGGGGGACAGGGATACGAGCTTTCTTT. Its protein product is CAWSVRGTGIRAFF. Combining the CDR3 with reference TRBV30 and TRBJ1-1 gives the whole variable domain SQTIHQWPATLVQPVGSPLSLECTVEGTSNPNLYWYRQAAGRGLQLLFYSVGIGQISSEVPQNLSASRPQDRQFILSSKKLLLSDSGFYLCAWSVRGTGIRAFFGQGTRLTVV.